The 23 T cell receptor beta chains below were found in one sample sequenced in a study of T cell changes during pregnancy in multiple sclerosis. Assay: immunoSEQ multiplex PCR; the TCRdb copy retains only in-frame clones and omits some. This sample yields approximately 44,000 clones, of which about 90% are seen a single time; roughly 0.69% belongs to the top ten. The sample in question was CD4+ T cells from peripheral blood mononuclear cells, obtained before pregnancy. Receptors were obtained from a female donor with multiple sclerosis, enrolled in a pregnancy study.

The chain links TRBV7-2 to TRBJ1-2, with a tentative D call TRBD1 (6 bases). The CDR3 loop spans 13 amino acids. The V end was cut by 8 bases, the J end by 0 bases, with 10 bases between. The germline CDR1 and CDR2 sequences are SGHTA and FQGNSA. This chain's CDR3 is CASRGASNYGYTF. The CDR3 DNA reads TGTGCCAGCCGGGGGGCCTCTAACTATGGCTACACCTTC.

The V gene is TRBV5-4, the J gene TRBJ1-1, with D unresolved. With 4 bases removed from V and 1 base from J, the gap between germline ends came to 11 bases. Per the germline V gene, CDR1 is SGHNT and CDR2 is YYREEE (reference sequence). The CDR3 totals 14 residues. The CDR3 reads CASSTGSGNTEAFF. The CDR3 DNA reads TGTGCCAGCAGCACGGGGTCAGGGAACACTGAAGCTTTCTTT.

J is TRBJ1-1 and V is TRBV18; D is unclear. The CDR3 spans 14 residues. The V gene lost 2 bases and the J gene lost 4 bases, with 11 bases spanning the gap. The germline V gene encodes CDR1 KGHSH and CDR2 LQKENI. In DNA, the CDR3 is TGTGCCAGCTCACCAGCGATGGGGAGCACTGAAGCTTTCTTT. It is translated as CASSPAMGSTEAFF. The full variable domain, with the rest looked up from reference TRBV18 and TRBJ1-1, is NAGVMQNPRHLVRRRGQEARLRCSPMKGHSHVYWYRQLPEEGLKFMVYLQKENIIDESGMPKERFSAEFPKEGPSILRIQQVVRGDSAAYFCASSPAMGSTEAFFGQGTRLTVV.

The chain has TRBV7-2 and TRBJ2-3; D is undetermined. Trimming took off 4 bases at V and 4 bases at J, with 12 bases between the two ends. The CDR3 spans 14 residues. Looked up from germline, CDR1 is SGHTA and CDR2 is FQGNSA. The CDR3 nucleotides are TGTGCCAGCAGCTCCCAGTTTTCCGCAGATACGCAGTATTTT. Its translation: CASSSQFSADTQYF.

The chain employs TRBV10-3 and TRBJ2-7; perhaps TRBD2 as D (5 bases). The CDR3 extends over 15 amino acids. V was trimmed by 6 bases and J by 0 bases, leaving 15 bases between them. Germline CDR1 and CDR2: ENHRY and SYGVKD. The CDR3 DNA is TGTGCCATCAGCCGCGGACTGGGGAGCTCCTACGAGCAGTACTTC. This encodes CAISRGLGSSYEQYF.

The V call is TRBV19, the J call TRBJ1-2, with 7 bases fitting TRBD1. The CDR3 is made up of 13 amino acids. After removal of 8 bases from V and 2 bases from J, the junction contained 5 bases not matched to a gene. Germline V gives CDR1 LNHDA, CDR2 SQIVND (reference sequence). The CDR3 here is CASVGQVNYGYTF. The CDR3 region has the DNA TGTGCCAGTGTTGGACAGGTCAACTATGGCTACACCTTC. Full variable domain (rest looked up from reference TRBV19 and TRBJ1-2): DGGITQSPKYLFRKEGQNVTLSCEQNLNHDAMYWYRQDPGQGLRLIYYSQIVNDFQKGDIAEGYSVSREKKESFPLTVTSAQKNPTAFYLCASVGQVNYGYTFGSGTRLTVV.

This clone was counted once. This CDR3 is CASSLGPKETQYF. CDR3 DNA: TGCGCCAGCAGCTTGGGGCCAAAAGAGACCCAGTACTTC. The V call is TRBV5-1, the J call TRBJ2-5; D is ambiguous. The CDR3 spans 13 residues. In germline, CDR1 is SGHRS, CDR2 YFSETQ. V lost 0 bases and J 3 bases, leaving 6 bases between the germline ends.

J is TRBJ2-3 and V is TRBV21-1; the DNA was not used to check the table's D call, TRBD1. TRBV21-1 is deemed a pseudogene. This CDR3 is built from 16 residues. CDR3 coding DNA: TGTGCCAGCAGCTCCCCGGGACAGGTAATTACAAATACGCAGTATTTT. Residues: CASSSPGQVITNTQYF.

The chain couples TRBV6-5 to TRBJ1-1; D may be TRBD1 (5 bases). Trimming removed 2 bases from V and 2 bases from J, with 9 bases in between. Germline V gene data show CDR1 as MNHEY and CDR2 as SVGAGI. The CDR3 sequence is 14 residues long. The CDR3 DNA follows: TGTGCCAGCAGTTACCGCGACAGCAACACTGAAGCTTTCTTT. Translated: CASSYRDSNTEAFF.

The chain recombines TRBV7-8 with TRBJ1-1; no definite D call. CDR3 length equals 15 residues. Germline CDR1 and CDR2: SGHVS and FQNEAQ. Trimming took off 1 base at V and 5 bases at J, with 14 bases between the two ends. This chain's CDR3 is CASSLVLGVGTEAFF. The DNA for the CDR3 is TGTGCCAGCAGCTTAGTCCTTGGAGTCGGGACTGAAGCTTTCTTT. Variable domain in full (rest from reference TRBV7-8 and TRBJ1-1): GAGVSQSPRYKVAKRGQDVALRCDPISGHVSLFWYQQALGQGPEFLTYFQNEAQLDKSGLPSDRFFAERPEGSVSTLKIQRTQQEDSAVYLCASSLVLGVGTEAFFGQGTRLTVV.

The chain links TRBV19 to TRBJ2-5; D perhaps matches TRBD2 (6 bases). Germline V gene data show CDR1 as LNHDA and CDR2 as SQIVND (reference sequence). This CDR3 region has 16 residues. The germline V and J ends were trimmed by 1 base and 4 bases, with 16 bases remaining between them. The CDR3 loop is CASSIATLGGAETQYF. The CDR3 DNA reads as TGTGCCAGTAGTATAGCTACTCTCGGAGGGGCAGAGACCCAGTACTTC.

The chain couples TRBV7-9 to TRBJ2-1; 16 bases agree with TRBD2. This CDR3 spans 19 amino acids. V dropped 3 bases and J dropped 4; count of bases not matched to a gene: 9. Germline assignment: CDR1 SEHNR and CDR2 FQNEAQ (reference sequence). The CDR3 loop is CASSLGLAGGAGIYNEQFF. Here the CDR3 DNA reads TGTGCCAGCAGCTTGGGACTAGCGGGGGGGGCGGGGATATACAATGAGCAGTTCTTC.

The V and J genes are TRBV30 and TRBJ1-2; 7 positions agree with TRBD1. The CDR3 length is 13 residues. The junction had 5 bases not matched to a gene; V was cut back by 3 bases and J by 4 bases. CDR1 GTSNPN and CDR2 SVGIG come from the germline V gene (reference sequence). The CDR3 DNA follows: TGTGCCTGGAGGTTCCACAGGGGCTATGGCTACACCTTC. Protein product: CAWRFHRGYGYTF.

A single count supports this clone. This chain joins TRBV6-1 and TRBJ1-5; D possibly corresponds to TRBD1 (6 bases). With 2 bases removed from V and 5 bases from J, the gap between germline ends came to 13 bases. This CDR3 is 15 amino acids long. Per germline, CDR1 MNHNS and CDR2 SASEGT. CDR3: CASSERTAGYQPQHF. In nucleotides, the CDR3 is TGTGCCAGCAGTGAACGGACAGCCGGGTATCAGCCCCAGCATTTT.

The gene calls are TRBV9 and TRBJ2-3; 10 bases align to TRBD2. V gave up 4 bases and J gave up 1 base; unmatched junction bases: 6. The CDR3 consists of 16 residues. Germline V gene sequence: CDR1 SGDLS, CDR2 YYNGEE. The CDR3 spells CASSLQAGGGTDTQYF. CDR3 nucleotide sequence: TGTGCCAGCAGCCTACAAGCGGGGGGGGGCACAGATACGCAGTATTTT.

This rearrangement joins TRBV6-1 to TRBJ1-1, with unresolved D. Germline V lookup: CDR1 MNHNS, CDR2 SASEGT. The CDR3 spans 14 residues. The V gene lost 5 bases and the J gene lost 3 bases, with 13 bases spanning the gap. CDR3 region: CASSRVPVDTEAFF. The CDR3 DNA sequence: TGTGCCAGCAGTCGAGTCCCCGTGGACACTGAAGCTTTCTTT.

The chain employs TRBV7-3 and TRBJ1-3; 9 positions agree with TRBD1. V shed 5 bases and J 3 bases; nucleotides not matched to a gene: 5. Germline lookup yields CDR1 SGHTA and CDR2 FQGTGA. The CDR3 contains 15 residues. CDR3 coding DNA: TGTGCCAGCAGCGCACAGGGGGCGCTTGGAAACACCATATATTTT. Its translation is CASSAQGALGNTIYF.

This chain uses TRBV9 with TRBJ2-5, with D tentatively TRBD1 (5 bases). Deletions cut 4 bases from V and 3 bases from J, with 13 bases between. The CDR3 extends over 14 amino acids. Germline CDR1 and CDR2: SGDLS and YYNGEE. In DNA form, the CDR3 reads TGTGCCAGCAGCCCTAATCCAGGGAAAGAGACCCAGTACTTC. Its translation: CASSPNPGKETQYF.

The chain recombines TRBV7-3 with TRBJ1-2; D remains ambiguous. Germline lookup yields CDR1 SGHTA and CDR2 FQGTGA. V was pared by 2 bases and J by 8 bases, with 9 bases between. The CDR3 covers 12 residues. CDR3 protein: CASSLRGRGYTF. The CDR3 nucleotides are TGTGCCAGCAGCTTACGGGGAAGAGGCTACACCTTC.

J is TRBJ2-5 and V is TRBV5-4, with 10 nucleotides matching TRBD1. Trimming took 4 bases from V and 5 from J; bases not matched to a gene: 8. The germline CDR1 and CDR2 sequences are SGHNT and YYREEE (reference sequence). The CDR3 sequence is 15 residues long. The CDR3 reads CASSAQTGGAETQYF. CDR3 sequence (DNA): TGTGCCAGCAGCGCCCAGACAGGGGGCGCGGAGACCCAGTACTTC.

The chain links TRBV7-3 to TRBJ2-6, with 9 bases that match TRBD1. From germline, CDR1 is SGHTA and CDR2 FQGTGA. CDR3 length: 18 amino acids. J was trimmed by 0 bases and V by 3 bases; bases with no gene match: 6. The CDR3 DNA reads TGTGCCAGCAGCTTGGGGACAGGGACCCTCTCTGGGGCCAACGTCCTGACTTTC. This gives the protein CASSLGTGTLSGANVLTF.

Only one count was recorded for this clone. The gene calls are TRBV4-3 and TRBJ2-2; tentative D call: TRBD1 (6 bases). The CDR3 is 16 amino acids. The V and J ends lost 0 bases and 7 bases respectively, with 15 bases between them. Germline V lookup: CDR1 LGHNA, CDR2 YSLEER. In DNA, the CDR3 is TGCGCCAGCAGCCAAGATAGGAGAGAGGGGGACGGGGAGCTGTTTTTT. Translating it yields CASSQDRREGDGELFF.

The chain recombines TRBV4-1 with TRBJ1-6, with D maybe TRBD1 (5 bases). The CDR3 length is 15 residues. V lost 0 bases to trimming and J lost 8 bases, with 11 bases between them. The germline V gene encodes CDR1 MGHRA and CDR2 YSYEKL. The CDR3 protein is CASSQDQGLYSPLHF. The CDR3 nucleotides are TGCGCCAGCAGCCAAGATCAGGGTCTCTATTCACCCCTCCACTTT.